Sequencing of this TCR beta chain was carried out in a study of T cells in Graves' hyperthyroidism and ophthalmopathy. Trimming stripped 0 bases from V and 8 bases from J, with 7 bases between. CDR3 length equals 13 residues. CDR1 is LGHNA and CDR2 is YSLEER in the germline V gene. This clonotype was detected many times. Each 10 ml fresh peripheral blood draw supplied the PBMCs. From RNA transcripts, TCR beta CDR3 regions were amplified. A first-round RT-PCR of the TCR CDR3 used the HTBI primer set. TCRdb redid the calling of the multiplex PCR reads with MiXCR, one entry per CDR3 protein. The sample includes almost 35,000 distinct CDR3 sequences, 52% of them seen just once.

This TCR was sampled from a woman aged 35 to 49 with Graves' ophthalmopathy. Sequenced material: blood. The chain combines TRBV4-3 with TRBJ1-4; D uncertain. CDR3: CASSQEVWEKLFF. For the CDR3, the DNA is TGCGCCAGCAGCCAAGAGGTATGGGAAAAACTGTTTTTT.